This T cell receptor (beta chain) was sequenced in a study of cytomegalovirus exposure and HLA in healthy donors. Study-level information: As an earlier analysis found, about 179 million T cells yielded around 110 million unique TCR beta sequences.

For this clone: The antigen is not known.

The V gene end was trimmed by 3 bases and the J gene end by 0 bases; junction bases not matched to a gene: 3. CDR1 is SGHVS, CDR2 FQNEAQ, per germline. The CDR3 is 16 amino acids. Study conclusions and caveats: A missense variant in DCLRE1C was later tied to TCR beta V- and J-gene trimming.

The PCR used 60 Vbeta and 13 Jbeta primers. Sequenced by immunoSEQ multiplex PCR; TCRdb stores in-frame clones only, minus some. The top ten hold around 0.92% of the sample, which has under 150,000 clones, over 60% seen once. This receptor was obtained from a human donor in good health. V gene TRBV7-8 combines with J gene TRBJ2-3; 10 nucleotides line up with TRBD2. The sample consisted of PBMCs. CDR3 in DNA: TGTGCCAGCAGCTTTTTAGCGGGGGGAAGCACAGATACGCAGTATTTT. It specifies CASSFLAGGSTDTQYF.